The clone carrying this T cell receptor beta chain was seen ten or more times. Its antigen is unknown. Template material for amplifying TCR beta CDR3 regions consisted of RNA transcripts. In the first-round RT-PCR of the TCR CDR3, the HTBI primer set was used. TCRdb recomputed calls from the multiplex PCR reads with MiXCR, one row per CDR3 protein. Seen here are 450,000 to 700,000 distinct CDR3 sequences, 35% to 55% observed once, and the top ten hold roughly 20%. Trimming left V 3 bases short and J 1 base short, with 9 bases between. Germline lookup yields CDR1 DFQATT and CDR2 SNEGSKA (reference sequence). The CDR3 has 13 residues. This specimen belongs to a study of T cells in Graves' hyperthyroidism and ophthalmopathy. General study findings and limits: Most thyroid clonotypes expanded above 0.001 were also detected in blood. Ophthalmopathy and stable hyperthyroidism were separated by a 13 V-J model.

Used for diagnoses were clinical symptoms, serum thyroxine and TRAb, thyroid ultrasound and orbital computed tomography. Sequenced material: peripheral blood or thyroid tissue (not recorded which). The TCR originated in an adult woman with Graves' disease, either hyperthyroidism or ophthalmopathy (not recorded which). The rearrangement joins TRBV20-1 to TRBJ2-5, with D perhaps given as TRBD1 or TRBD2 (5 bases each). CDR3 DNA sequence: TGCAGTGCTAGGACGGGGCCCCAAGAGACCCAGTACTTC. Amino acids: CSARTGPQETQYF.